This T cell receptor (beta chain) was found in a study of blood T cells in healthy people across ages. Combining a sample-barcoded 5' primer with a J-beta primer mix, a second PCR ran for roughly 7 to 11 cycles. TCRdb itself ran the 5' RACE reads through MiXCR, one entry per CDR3 protein. The sample comprises about 780,000 distinct CDR3 sequences, about 26% of which are singletons, and around 2.9% rests with the top ten. CDR3 length equals 11 residues. Germline V gene data show CDR1 as MNHNS and CDR2 as SASEGT. This same sample was also part of a study on T cells of mothers and their children. This second report adds: Whether pairs are related or unrelated, thymic selection shapes their TCR recombination output in much the same way.

The receptor comes from a boy aged 5 to 17 in good health. The chain carries TRBV6-1 and TRBJ2-5; D not resolved. The closer fit of TRBJ2-7 to the DNA end suggests the J call may be wrong. Input material: blood. CDR3 loop: CASSEKYEQYF. CDR3 coding DNA: TGTGCCAGCAGTGAAAAGTACGAGCAGTACTTC.